This T cell receptor (beta chain) emerged from a study of sequential checkpoint blockade in melanoma. Germline V gene lookup returns CDR1 SGHAT and CDR2 FQNNGV. The CDR3 totals 11 residues. Trimming took off 4 bases at V and 3 bases at J, with 3 bases between the two ends. This clone has a handful of counts. The protocol was immunoSEQ multiplex PCR, while the TCRdb copy is restricted to in-frame clones and leaves out a portion. The sample has some 22,000 clones, approximately 81% seen once. Treatment in this sample: randomized to nivolumab then ipilimumab (arm A) or the reverse (arm B). PBMC sorting kept live CD3+CD8+ cells without CD19 or CD56.

V gene TRBV11-2 combines with J gene TRBJ1-1; no firm D call. The receptor comes from a human donor with melanoma. Here the sequenced sample was CD8+ T cells sorted from blood (inferred from file names), taken from a patient given nivolumab and ipilimumab in sequence. CDR3 protein: CASSSYTEAFF. CDR3 bases: TGTGCCAGCAGCTCGTACACTGAAGCTTTCTTT.